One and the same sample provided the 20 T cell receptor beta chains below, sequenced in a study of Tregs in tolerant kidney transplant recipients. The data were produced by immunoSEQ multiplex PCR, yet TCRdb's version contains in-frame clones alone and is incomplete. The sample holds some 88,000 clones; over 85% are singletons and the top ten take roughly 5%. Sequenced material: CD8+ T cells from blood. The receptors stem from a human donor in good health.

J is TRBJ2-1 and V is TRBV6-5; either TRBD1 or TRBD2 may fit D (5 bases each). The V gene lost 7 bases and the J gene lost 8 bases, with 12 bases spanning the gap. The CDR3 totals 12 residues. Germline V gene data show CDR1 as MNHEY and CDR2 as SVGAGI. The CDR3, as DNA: TGTGCCAGCAACTTTGGGGGACATGAGCAGTTCTTC. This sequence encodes CASNFGGHEQFF.

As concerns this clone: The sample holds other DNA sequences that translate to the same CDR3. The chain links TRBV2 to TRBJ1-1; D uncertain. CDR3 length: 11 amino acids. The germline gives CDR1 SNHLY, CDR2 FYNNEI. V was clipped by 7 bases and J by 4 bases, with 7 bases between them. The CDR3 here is CASITGTEAFF. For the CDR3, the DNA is TGTGCCAGCATTACCGGCACTGAAGCTTTCTTT.

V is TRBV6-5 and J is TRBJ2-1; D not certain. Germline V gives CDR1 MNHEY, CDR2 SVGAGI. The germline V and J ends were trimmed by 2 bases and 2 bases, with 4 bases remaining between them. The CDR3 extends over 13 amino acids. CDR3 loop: CASSYGAYNEQFF. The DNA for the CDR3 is TGTGCCAGCAGTTACGGCGCCTACAATGAGCAGTTCTTC.

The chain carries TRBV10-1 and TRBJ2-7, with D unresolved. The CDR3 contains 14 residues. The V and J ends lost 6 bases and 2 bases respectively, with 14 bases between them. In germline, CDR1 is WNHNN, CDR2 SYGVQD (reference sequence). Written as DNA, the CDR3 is TGCGCCAGCAGCCACCAGACCCGGCCCTACGAGCAGTACTTC. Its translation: CASSHQTRPYEQYF.

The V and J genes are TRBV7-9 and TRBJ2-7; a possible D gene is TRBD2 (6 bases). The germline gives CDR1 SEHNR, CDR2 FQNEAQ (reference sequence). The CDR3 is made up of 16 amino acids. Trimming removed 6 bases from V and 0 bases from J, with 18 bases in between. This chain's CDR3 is CASRYPGVSSSYEQYF. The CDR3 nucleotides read TGTGCCAGCAGGTACCCGGGGGTATCTAGCTCCTACGAGCAGTACTTC.

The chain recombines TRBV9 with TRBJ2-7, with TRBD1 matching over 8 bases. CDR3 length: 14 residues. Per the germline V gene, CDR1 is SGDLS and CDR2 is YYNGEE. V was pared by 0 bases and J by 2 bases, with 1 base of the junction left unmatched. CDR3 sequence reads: CASSVGTGPYEQYF. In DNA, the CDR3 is TGTGCCAGCAGCGTAGGGACAGGGCCCTACGAGCAGTACTTC.

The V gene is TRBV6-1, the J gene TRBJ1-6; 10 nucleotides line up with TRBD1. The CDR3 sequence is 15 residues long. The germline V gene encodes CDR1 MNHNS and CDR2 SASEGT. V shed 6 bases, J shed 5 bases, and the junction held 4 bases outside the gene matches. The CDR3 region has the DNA TGTGCCAGCAGCGGGGGGACAGGGGATAATTCACCCCTCCACTTT. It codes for CASSGGTGDNSPLHF.

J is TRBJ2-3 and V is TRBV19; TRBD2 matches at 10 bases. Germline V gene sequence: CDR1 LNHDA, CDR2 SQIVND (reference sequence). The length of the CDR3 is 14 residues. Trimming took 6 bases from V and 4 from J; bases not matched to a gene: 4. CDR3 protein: CASSPSGGADTQYF. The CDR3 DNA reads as TGTGCCAGTAGCCCTAGCGGGGGTGCAGATACGCAGTATTTT.

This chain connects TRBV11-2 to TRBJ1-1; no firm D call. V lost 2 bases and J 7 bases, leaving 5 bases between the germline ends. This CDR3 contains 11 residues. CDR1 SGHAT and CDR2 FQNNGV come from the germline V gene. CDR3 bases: TGTGCCAGCAGCTTAACGGGTGAAGCTTTCTTT. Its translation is CASSLTGEAFF.

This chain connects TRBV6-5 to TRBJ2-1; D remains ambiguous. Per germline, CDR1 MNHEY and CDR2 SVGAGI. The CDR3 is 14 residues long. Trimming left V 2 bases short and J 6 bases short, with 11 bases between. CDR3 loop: CASSYREGSNEQFF. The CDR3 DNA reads TGTGCCAGCAGTTACAGGGAAGGGTCCAATGAGCAGTTCTTC.

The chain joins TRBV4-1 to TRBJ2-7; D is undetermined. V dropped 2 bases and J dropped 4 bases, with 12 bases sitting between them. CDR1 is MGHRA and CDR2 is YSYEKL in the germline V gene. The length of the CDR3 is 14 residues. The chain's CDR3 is CASSQPTSPYEQYF. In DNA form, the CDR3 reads TGCGCCAGCAGCCAACCGACATCGCCTTACGAGCAGTACTTC.

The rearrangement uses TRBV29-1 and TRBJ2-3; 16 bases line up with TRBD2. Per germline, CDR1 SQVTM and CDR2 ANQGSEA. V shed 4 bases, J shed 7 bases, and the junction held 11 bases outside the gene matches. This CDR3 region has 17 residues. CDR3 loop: CSVGGGTSGGGRNTQYF. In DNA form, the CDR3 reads TGCAGCGTTGGCGGTGGGACTAGCGGGGGGGGCCGGAATACGCAGTATTTT.

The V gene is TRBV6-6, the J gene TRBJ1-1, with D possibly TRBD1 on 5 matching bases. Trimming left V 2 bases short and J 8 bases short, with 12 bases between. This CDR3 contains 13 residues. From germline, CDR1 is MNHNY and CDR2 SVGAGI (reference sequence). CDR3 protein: CASSYRPGEEAFF. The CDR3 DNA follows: TGTGCCAGCAGTTACCGTCCGGGGGAGGAAGCTTTCTTT.

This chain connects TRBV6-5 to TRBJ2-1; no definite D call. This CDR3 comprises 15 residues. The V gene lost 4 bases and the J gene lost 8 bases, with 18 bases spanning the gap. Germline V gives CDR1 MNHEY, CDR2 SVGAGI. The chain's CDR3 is CASSSTTGSSDEQFF. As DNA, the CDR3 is TGTGCCAGCAGTTCCACCACCGGGTCCTCGGATGAGCAGTTCTTC.

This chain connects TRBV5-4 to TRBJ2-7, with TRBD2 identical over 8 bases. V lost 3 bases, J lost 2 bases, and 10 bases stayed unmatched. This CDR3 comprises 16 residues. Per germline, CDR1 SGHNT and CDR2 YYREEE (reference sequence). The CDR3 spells CASSSIPGLGPYEQYF. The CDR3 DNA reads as TGTGCCAGCAGCTCAATACCGGGACTAGGTCCCTACGAGCAGTACTTC.

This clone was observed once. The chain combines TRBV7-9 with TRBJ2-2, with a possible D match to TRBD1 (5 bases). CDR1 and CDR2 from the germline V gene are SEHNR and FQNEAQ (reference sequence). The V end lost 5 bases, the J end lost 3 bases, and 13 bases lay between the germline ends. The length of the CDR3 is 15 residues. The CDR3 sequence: CASSRDIGDTGELFF. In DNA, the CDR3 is TGTGCCAGCAGCCGAGACATAGGGGACACCGGGGAGCTGTTTTTT.

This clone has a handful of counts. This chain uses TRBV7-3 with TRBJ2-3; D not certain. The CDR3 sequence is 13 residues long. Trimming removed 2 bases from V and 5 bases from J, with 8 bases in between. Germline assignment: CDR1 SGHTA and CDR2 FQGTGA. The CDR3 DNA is TGTGCCAGCAGCTTAGGCCCGGTAGATACGCAGTATTTT. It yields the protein CASSLGPVDTQYF.

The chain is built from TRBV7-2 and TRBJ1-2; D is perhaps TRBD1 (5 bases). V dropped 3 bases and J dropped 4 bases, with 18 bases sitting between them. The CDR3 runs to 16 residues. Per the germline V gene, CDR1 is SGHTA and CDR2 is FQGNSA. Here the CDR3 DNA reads TGTGCCAGCAGCTTCCCTTACTTGGGGACCCGCTATGGCTACACCTTC. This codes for CASSFPYLGTRYGYTF.

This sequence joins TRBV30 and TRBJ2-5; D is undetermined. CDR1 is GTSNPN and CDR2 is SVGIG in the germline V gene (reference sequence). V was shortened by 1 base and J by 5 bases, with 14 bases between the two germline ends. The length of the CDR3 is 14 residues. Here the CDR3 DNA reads TGTGCCTGGAGTGGTGGACGCCACGGGGAGACCCAGTACTTC. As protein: CAWSGGRHGETQYF.

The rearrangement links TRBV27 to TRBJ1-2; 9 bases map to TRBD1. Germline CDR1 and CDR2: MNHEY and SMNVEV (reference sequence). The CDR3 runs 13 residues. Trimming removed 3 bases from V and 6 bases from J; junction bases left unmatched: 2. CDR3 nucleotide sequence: TGTGCCAGCAGTTTGAACAGGGGGCATGGCTACACCTTC. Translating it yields CASSLNRGHGYTF.